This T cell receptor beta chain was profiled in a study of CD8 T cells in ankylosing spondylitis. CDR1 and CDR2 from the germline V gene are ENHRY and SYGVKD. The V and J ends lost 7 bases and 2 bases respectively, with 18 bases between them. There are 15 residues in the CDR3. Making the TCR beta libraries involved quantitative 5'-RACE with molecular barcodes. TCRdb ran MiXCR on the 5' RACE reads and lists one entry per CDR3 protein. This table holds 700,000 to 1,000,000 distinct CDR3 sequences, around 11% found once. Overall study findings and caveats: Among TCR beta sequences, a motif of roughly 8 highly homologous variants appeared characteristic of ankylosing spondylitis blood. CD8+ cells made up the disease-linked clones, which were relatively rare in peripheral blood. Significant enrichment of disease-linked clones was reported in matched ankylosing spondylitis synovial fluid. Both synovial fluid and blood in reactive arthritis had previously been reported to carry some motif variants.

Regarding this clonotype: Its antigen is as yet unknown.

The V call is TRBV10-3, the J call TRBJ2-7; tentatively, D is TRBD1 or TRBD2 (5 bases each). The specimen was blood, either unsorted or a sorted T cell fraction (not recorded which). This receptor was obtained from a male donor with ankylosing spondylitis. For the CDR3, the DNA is TGTGCCATCACCCCCGAACGGGACGGAACCTACGAGCAGTACTTC. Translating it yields CAITPERDGTYEQYF.